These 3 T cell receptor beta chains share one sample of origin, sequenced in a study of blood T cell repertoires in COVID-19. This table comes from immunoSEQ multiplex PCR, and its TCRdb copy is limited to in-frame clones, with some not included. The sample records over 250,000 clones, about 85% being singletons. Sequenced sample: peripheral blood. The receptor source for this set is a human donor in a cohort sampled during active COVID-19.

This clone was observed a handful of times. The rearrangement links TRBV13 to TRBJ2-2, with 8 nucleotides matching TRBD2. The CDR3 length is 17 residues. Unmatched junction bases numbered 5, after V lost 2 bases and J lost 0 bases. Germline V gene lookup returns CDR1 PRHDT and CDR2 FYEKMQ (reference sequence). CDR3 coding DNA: TGTGCCAGCAGCTTAAGAGTTAGCGGGACGAACACCGGGGAGCTGTTTTTT. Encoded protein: CASSLRVSGTNTGELFF. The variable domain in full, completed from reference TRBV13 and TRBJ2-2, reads AAGVIQSPRHLIKEKRETATLKCYPIPRHDTVYWYQQGPGQDPQFLISFYEKMQSDKGSIPDRFSAQQFSDYHSELNMSSLELGDSALYFCASSLRVSGTNTGELFFGEGSRLTVL.

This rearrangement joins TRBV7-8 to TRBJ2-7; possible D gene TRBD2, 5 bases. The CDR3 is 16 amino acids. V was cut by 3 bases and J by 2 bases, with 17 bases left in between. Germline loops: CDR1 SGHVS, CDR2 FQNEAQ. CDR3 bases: TGTGCCAGCAGCTTTGCGGCGAGCGGCCTCACCTACGAGCAGTACTTC. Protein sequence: CASSFAASGLTYEQYF.

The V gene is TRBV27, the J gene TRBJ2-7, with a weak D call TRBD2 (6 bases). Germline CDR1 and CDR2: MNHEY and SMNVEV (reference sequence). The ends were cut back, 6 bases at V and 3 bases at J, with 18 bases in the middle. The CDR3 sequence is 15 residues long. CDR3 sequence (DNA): TGTGCCAGCAGCCGACCCCGAACGACTAGCTACGAGCAGTACTTC. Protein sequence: CASSRPRTTSYEQYF.